These 31 T cell receptor beta chains were sequenced from one sample in a study of CD8 T cell repertoires and HIV-1 epitope variants (dated by TCRdb to 2018 to 2020). Receptor amplification or capture employed the immunoSEQ multiplex PCR assay. TCRdb's version of the immuneACCESS table is confined to in-frame rearrangements and falls short of the full clone set. An unresolved V gene accounts for under half of the shortfall where checked; the remainder is of unknown origin. Recorded for this sample are tens of thousands of clones; 74% of them occurred a single time. In total, the top ten clones hold 20% to 30% of the sample. Sequencing used uncultured baseline CD8+ T cells from peripheral blood mononuclear cells (PBMCs). These TCRs come from a male donor with HIV.

The rearrangement uses TRBV7-9 and TRBJ1-1; possible D gene TRBD1, 5 bases. The CDR3 has 15 amino acids. The germline CDR1 and CDR2 sequences are SEHNR and FQNEAQ (reference sequence). The germline V and J ends were trimmed by 4 bases and 0 bases, with 12 bases remaining between them. The CDR3 region has the DNA TGTGCCAGCAGCTCGCCGGGGGACCTGAACACTGAAGCTTTCTTT. Amino acids: CASSSPGDLNTEAFF.

The chain links TRBV5-6 to TRBJ2-5; 10 positions agree with TRBD1. V lost 3 bases to trimming and J lost 4 bases; unmatched junction nucleotides: 0. Germline V gene sequence: CDR1 SGHDT, CDR2 YYEEEE. The CDR3 covers 13 residues. The CDR3 protein is CASSWDRGETQYF. For the CDR3, the DNA is TGTGCCAGCAGCTGGGACAGGGGAGAGACCCAGTACTTC.

This sequence joins TRBV5-1 and TRBJ2-1; 10 positions match TRBD1. Trimming cost V 4 bases and J 8 bases; bases outside gene matches: 9. Germline V lookup: CDR1 SGHRS, CDR2 YFSETQ. CDR3 length: 15 residues. This chain's CDR3 is CASSVGQGRRDEQFF. The CDR3 DNA reads as TGCGCCAGCAGCGTGGGACAGGGGCGCAGGGATGAGCAGTTCTTC.

The chain's CDR3 is CASSPLLADTQYF. CDR3 nucleotides: TGCGCCAGCAGCCCCCTCCTAGCAGATACGCAGTATTTT. The chain combines TRBV4-1 with TRBJ2-3; D is uncertain. V lost 4 bases to trimming and J lost 4 bases, with 9 bases between them. The germline gives CDR1 MGHRA, CDR2 YSYEKL. The CDR3 has 13 residues.

The CDR3 spells CASSIGSYEQYF. DNA of the CDR3: TGTGCCAGTAGTATCGGCTCCTACGAGCAGTACTTC. J is TRBJ2-7 and V is TRBV19; D unresolved. Germline values: CDR1 LNHDA, CDR2 SQIVND (reference sequence). The CDR3 spans 12 residues. Between the trimmed V and J ends, which lost 3 bases and 0 bases, there was a span of 3 bases.

CDR3 bases: TGTGCCAGTAGTATGTGGTACAGTAATCAGCCCCAGCATTTT. Encoded protein: CASSMWYSNQPQHF. The chain carries TRBV19 and TRBJ1-5; D remains ambiguous. Trimming shortened V by 3 bases and J by 4 bases, and 10 bases separated the two germline ends. Germline loops: CDR1 LNHDA, CDR2 SQIVND (reference sequence). The CDR3 is 14 residues long. Combining the CDR3 with reference TRBV19 and TRBJ1-5 gives the whole variable domain DGGITQSPKYLFRKEGQNVTLSCEQNLNHDAMYWYRQDPGQGLRLIYYSQIVNDFQKGDIAEGYSVSREKKESFPLTVTSAQKNPTAFYLCASSMWYSNQPQHFGDGTRLSIL.

The chain has TRBV5-6 and TRBJ2-7; 7 positions agree with TRBD1. This CDR3 comprises 17 residues. The V gene end was trimmed by 4 bases and the J gene end by 4 bases; junction bases not matched to a gene: 17. Germline-derived CDR1 and CDR2 are SGHDT and YYEEEE. The chain's CDR3 is CASSLSKSGTVSYEQYF. The CDR3 nucleotides read TGTGCCAGCAGCCTGTCAAAATCCGGGACAGTGTCATACGAGCAGTACTTC.

The rearrangement joins TRBV7-2 to TRBJ2-7; D is perhaps TRBD1 (6 bases). The CDR3 spans 13 residues. V shed 4 bases and J shed 7 bases, with 14 bases lying between them. CDR1 and CDR2 (germline): SGHTA, FQGNSA. This CDR3 reads CASSSQGFGEQYF. In DNA form, the CDR3 reads TGTGCCAGCAGCTCGCAGGGGTTCGGGGAGCAGTACTTC.

The chain employs TRBV6-1 and TRBJ2-7; 8 positions match TRBD2. In germline, CDR1 is MNHNS, CDR2 SASEGT. J gave up 7 bases and V 3 bases, and 17 bases lay outside the gene matches. The CDR3 runs 17 residues. The chain's CDR3 is CASSDTLPGLGNREQYF. For the CDR3, the DNA is TGTGCCAGCAGTGATACACTACCGGGACTAGGGAATCGAGAGCAGTACTTC.

The chain uses TRBV12-5 and TRBJ1-3; D not certain. The CDR3 length is 15 residues. V was cut by 7 bases and J by 0 bases, with 13 bases left in between. The germline gives CDR1 LGHNT, CDR2 FRNRAP. In nucleotides, the CDR3 is TGTGCTAGTGCTCCAGACGGGAGCTCTGGAAACACCATATATTTT. It encodes CASAPDGSSGNTIYF.

The J gene is TRBJ1-2, the V gene TRBV29-1; D remains unclear. Trimming removed 2 bases from V and 6 bases from J, with 10 bases in between. Germline V gene data show CDR1 as SQVTM and CDR2 as ANQGSEA. This CDR3 comprises 12 residues. The CDR3 is CSVEYSSDGYTF. In DNA, the CDR3 is TGCAGCGTTGAATACTCCAGTGATGGCTACACCTTC.

This chain links TRBV28 with TRBJ2-7; 7 bases map to TRBD1. Germline-derived CDR1 and CDR2 are MDHEN and SYDVKM. V lost 5 bases to trimming and J lost 5 bases; unmatched junction nucleotides: 9. The CDR3 has 14 residues. CDR3 protein: CASSPPDRAHEQYF. For the CDR3, the DNA is TGTGCCAGCAGTCCCCCTGACAGGGCCCACGAGCAGTACTTC.

The V gene is TRBV4-1, the J gene TRBJ1-2; D unclear. The V end lost 4 bases, the J end lost 8 bases, and 20 bases lay between the germline ends. The germline CDR1 and CDR2 sequences are MGHRA and YSYEKL. The CDR3 has 15 amino acids. CDR3 coding DNA: TGCGCCAGCAGCCTTACGCCAGAATTTAAGGGCGGCTACACCTTC. Encoded protein: CASSLTPEFKGGYTF.

The chain uses TRBV7-6 and TRBJ2-1; the D gene is possibly TRBD2 (5 bases). The CDR3 contains 14 residues. CDR1 and CDR2 from the germline V gene are SGHVS and FNYEAQ. V was shortened by 5 bases and J by 10 bases, with 18 bases between the two germline ends. The CDR3 DNA is TGTGCCAGCAGCCCTGGACTGAACCTCGGGGAGCAGTTCTTC. Protein product: CASSPGLNLGEQFF.

In its sample, this clone was seen a few times. The chain links TRBV19 to TRBJ2-4, with D tentatively TRBD2 (6 bases). In germline, CDR1 is LNHDA, CDR2 SQIVND (reference sequence). V lost 1 base to trimming and J lost 8 bases, with 6 bases between them. The CDR3 consists of 12 residues. Written as DNA, the CDR3 is TGTGCCAGTAGTATAGCGGGGGACATTCAGTACTTC. This sequence encodes CASSIAGDIQYF.

The gene calls are TRBV5-1 and TRBJ2-1; D is uncertain. V dropped 0 bases and J dropped 1 base, with 8 bases sitting between them. Germline assignment: CDR1 SGHRS and CDR2 YFSETQ. This CDR3 comprises 15 residues. CDR3 region: CASSLGYVSYNEQFF. The CDR3 nucleotides read TGCGCCAGCAGCTTGGGGTATGTATCCTACAATGAGCAGTTCTTC. The full variable domain, in which reference TRBV5-1 and TRBJ2-1 provide the parts outside the CDR3, is KAGVTQTPRYLIKTRGQQVTLSCSPISGHRSVSWYQQTPGQGLQFLFEYFSETQRNKGNFPGRFSGRQFSNSRSEMNVSTLELGDSALYLCASSLGYVSYNEQFFGPGTRLTVL.

The chain couples TRBV5-5 to TRBJ2-3; D not certain. This CDR3 region has 14 residues. Germline CDR1 is SGHKS and CDR2 is YYEKEE (reference sequence). V shed 0 bases and J shed 2 bases, with 7 bases lying between them. CDR3 protein: CASSLGVPTDTQYF. CDR3 nucleotide sequence: TGTGCCAGCAGCTTGGGGGTCCCCACAGATACGCAGTATTTT.

This clone was seen a handful of times. The chain links TRBV29-1 to TRBJ1-1, with 8 bases that match TRBD1. V dropped 3 bases and J dropped 4; count of bases not matched to a gene: 7. CDR1 SQVTM and CDR2 ANQGSEA come from the germline V gene. This CDR3 contains 14 residues. CDR3 protein: CSVERQGAITEAFF. CDR3 bases: TGCAGCGTTGAGAGGCAGGGGGCAATCACTGAAGCTTTCTTT.

The genes are TRBV5-1 and TRBJ2-1; 9 nucleotides match TRBD2. This CDR3 comprises 15 residues. Trimming cost V 4 bases and J 12 bases; bases outside gene matches: 14. Germline-derived CDR1 and CDR2 are SGHRS and YFSETQ. CDR3 amino acids: CASSATAGGPVGQFF. For the CDR3, the DNA is TGCGCCAGCAGCGCCACCGCGGGAGGGCCTGTGGGGCAGTTCTTC.

This clone has at least ten counts. The gene calls are TRBV14 and TRBJ1-2, with 9 nucleotides matching TRBD1. V lost 0 bases to trimming and J lost 8 bases; unmatched junction nucleotides: 10. CDR1 is SGHDN and CDR2 is FVKESK in the germline V gene. The CDR3 covers 16 residues. As DNA, the CDR3 is TGTGCCAGCAGCCAAGATCGGGGACAGGGAGTCCTCGGCTACACCTTC. This sequence encodes CASSQDRGQGVLGYTF.

J is TRBJ2-1 and V is TRBV9, with a tentative D call TRBD2 (7 bases). CDR1 is SGDLS, CDR2 YYNGEE, per germline. The CDR3 has 16 residues. Trimming took 3 bases from V and 2 from J, leaving 15 bases between them. The CDR3 region is CASSAPSGGPYNEQFF. DNA for the CDR3: TGTGCCAGCAGCGCTCCTTCCGGGGGGCCCTACAATGAGCAGTTCTTC.

The rearrangement joins TRBV7-8 to TRBJ2-7; D might be TRBD1 or TRBD2, each matching 5 bases. V was clipped by 4 bases and J by 0 bases, with 13 bases between them. The V gene's germline CDR1 is SGHVS and CDR2 FQNEAQ. The CDR3 loop spans 15 amino acids. The chain's CDR3 is CASSSGTGDSYEQYF. In DNA, the CDR3 is TGTGCCAGCAGCTCAGGGACCGGCGACTCCTACGAGCAGTACTTC.

Comments on this clone: It may be a read error: a sequence one base away is much more abundant. Other DNA sequences of this sample code for an identical CDR3. CDR3 sequence: CASSLDRGDEQYF. The CDR3 region has the DNA TGTGCCAGCAGCCTTGACAGGGGCGACGAGCAGTACTTC. The V and J genes are TRBV7-9 and TRBJ2-7; 8 nucleotides match TRBD1. The ends lost 5 bases at V and 5 bases at J; junction bases unmatched: 5. CDR1 is SEHNR, CDR2 FQNEAQ, per germline (reference sequence). CDR3 length: 13 residues.

The chain carries TRBV5-8 and TRBJ2-7; D possibly corresponds to TRBD1 (7 bases). Germline V lookup: CDR1 SGHTS, CDR2 YDEGEE. The CDR3 is made up of 18 amino acids. Trimming left V 4 bases short and J 6 bases short, with 29 bases between. CDR3 in amino acids: CASSLPSRGRGAASEQYF. The CDR3 DNA reads TGTGCCAGCAGCCTCCCCTCGCGGGGCAGGGGGGCAGCTAGCGAGCAGTACTTC.

Here the CDR3 DNA reads TGCGCCAGCACCCAGGGGTTAAACACTGAAGCTTTCTTT. Amino acids: CASTQGLNTEAFF. The chain recombines TRBV10-2 with TRBJ1-1; D is possibly TRBD1 (6 bases). The CDR3 extends over 13 amino acids. CDR1 is WSHSY and CDR2 is SAAADI in the germline V gene. V gave up 7 bases and J gave up 2 bases, with 11 bases separating them.

On this clone: A much larger clone is a single base away; this may be a read error. This chain joins TRBV28 and TRBJ1-3; TRBD1 might be the D (5 bases). The CDR3 spans 15 residues. Germline V lookup: CDR1 MDHEN, CDR2 SYDVKM. V was shortened by 1 base and J by 0 bases, with 7 bases between the two germline ends. The CDR3 DNA reads as TGTGCCAGCAGTTTATCGGGGGGCTCTGGAAACACCATATATTTT. Its protein is CASSLSGGSGNTIYF.

The chain joins TRBV5-1 to TRBJ2-2; the D gene is possibly TRBD1 (6 bases). Germline CDR1 reads SGHRS; CDR2 reads YFSETQ. Trimming took off 4 bases at V and 0 bases at J, with 13 bases between the two ends. The CDR3 runs to 16 residues. The CDR3, as DNA: TGCGCCAGCAGCGGATATCAGGGGCCGAACACCGGGGAGCTGTTTTTT. Its translation is CASSGYQGPNTGELFF.

This CDR3 is CASSRTENNEQFF. DNA of the CDR3: TGTGCCAGCAGCAGGACGGAGAACAATGAGCAGTTCTTC. The chain recombines TRBV21-1 with TRBJ2-1. TRBV21-1 is listed as a pseudogene. The CDR3 has 13 residues.

The V call is TRBV5-1, the J call TRBJ2-1, with 9 nucleotides matching TRBD2. Per germline, CDR1 SGHRS and CDR2 YFSETQ. V shed 9 bases, J shed 6 bases, and the junction held 10 bases outside the gene matches. The CDR3 is 14 amino acids. For the CDR3, the DNA is TGCGCCACGAAGGGAAGCGGGAGGCCCAATGAGCAGTTCTTC. It specifies CATKGSGRPNEQFF. Full variable domain (outside the CDR3, taken from reference TRBV5-1 and TRBJ2-1): KAGVTQTPRYLIKTRGQQVTLSCSPISGHRSVSWYQQTPGQGLQFLFEYFSETQRNKGNFPGRFSGRQFSNSRSEMNVSTLELGDSALYLCATKGSGRPNEQFFGPGTRLTVL.

This chain links TRBV2 with TRBJ2-3; 7 bases are a match to TRBD2. CDR1 is SNHLY and CDR2 is FYNNEI in the germline V gene. The CDR3 sequence is 14 residues long. V dropped 9 bases and J dropped 1; count of bases not matched to a gene: 7. The CDR3 reads CASHDAGGTDTQYF. CDR3 DNA sequence: TGTGCCAGTCACGACGCGGGAGGCACAGATACGCAGTATTTT.

The chain uses TRBV5-1 and TRBJ2-7; the D gene is possibly TRBD1 (7 bases). The germline V and J ends were trimmed by 4 bases and 6 bases, with 23 bases remaining between them. Per germline, CDR1 SGHRS and CDR2 YFSETQ. The CDR3 contains 16 residues. CDR3 nucleotide sequence: TGCGCCAGCAGCCTCGGTTTGGGGGGCGCAGGGGGCGAGCAGTACTTC. Translated: CASSLGLGGAGGEQYF.